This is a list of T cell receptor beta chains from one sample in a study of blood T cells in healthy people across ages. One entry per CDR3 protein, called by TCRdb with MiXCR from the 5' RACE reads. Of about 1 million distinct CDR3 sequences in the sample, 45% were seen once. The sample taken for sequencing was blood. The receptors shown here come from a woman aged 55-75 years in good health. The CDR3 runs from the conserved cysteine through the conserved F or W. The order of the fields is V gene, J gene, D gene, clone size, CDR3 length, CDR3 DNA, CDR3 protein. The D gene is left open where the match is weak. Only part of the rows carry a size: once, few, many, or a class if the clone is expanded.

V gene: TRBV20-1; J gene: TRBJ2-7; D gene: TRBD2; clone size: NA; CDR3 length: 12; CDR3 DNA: TGCAGTGCTAGTAGCGGGTCCTACGAGCAGTACTTC; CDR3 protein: CSASSGSYEQYF
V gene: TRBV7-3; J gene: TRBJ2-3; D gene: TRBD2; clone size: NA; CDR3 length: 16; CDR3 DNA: TGTGCCAGCAGCCTGGGGACTAGCGGGATTACAGATACGCAGTATTTT; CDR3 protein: CASSLGTSGITDTQYF
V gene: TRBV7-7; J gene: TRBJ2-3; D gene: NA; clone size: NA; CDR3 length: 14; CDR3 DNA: TGTGCCAGCAGCTTAGTGGGGGATGCAGATACGCAGTATTTT; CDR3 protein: CASSLVGDADTQYF
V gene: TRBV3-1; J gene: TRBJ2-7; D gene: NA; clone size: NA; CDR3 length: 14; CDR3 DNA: TGTGCCAGCAGCCAAGACGGTAGACCCTACGAGCAGTACTTC; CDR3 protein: CASSQDGRPYEQYF
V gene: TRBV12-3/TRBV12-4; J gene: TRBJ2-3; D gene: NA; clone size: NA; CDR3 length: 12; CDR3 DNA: TGTGCCAGCAGTTTCGTGGATGGTACGCAGTATTTT; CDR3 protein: CASSFVDGTQYF
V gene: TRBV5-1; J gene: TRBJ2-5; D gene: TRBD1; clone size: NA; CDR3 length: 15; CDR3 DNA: TGCGCCAGCAGCTTGTTTACAGGGGGCGCGGATGAGCAGTACTTC; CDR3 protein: CASSLFTGGADEQYF
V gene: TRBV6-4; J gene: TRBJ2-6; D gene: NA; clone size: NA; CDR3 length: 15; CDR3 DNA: TGTGCCAGCAGTGTTGAGGGAACTGGGGCCAACGTCCTGACTTTC; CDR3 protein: CASSVEGTGANVLTF
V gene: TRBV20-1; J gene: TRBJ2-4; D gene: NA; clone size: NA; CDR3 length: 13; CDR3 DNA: TGCAGTGCTAGACAGGGTTCTCGAAACATTCAGTACTTC; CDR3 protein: CSARQGSRNIQYF
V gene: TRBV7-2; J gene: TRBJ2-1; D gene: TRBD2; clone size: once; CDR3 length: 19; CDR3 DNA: TGTGCCAGCAGCTTAGGCCCACCCTCGGGACTAGGAACATGGAATGAGCAGTTCTTC; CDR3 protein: CASSLGPPSGLGTWNEQFF
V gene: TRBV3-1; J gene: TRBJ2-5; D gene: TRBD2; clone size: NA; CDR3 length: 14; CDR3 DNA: TGTGCCAGCAGCCGGGACTACCGAAAAGAGACCCAGTACTTC; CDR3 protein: CASSRDYRKETQYF
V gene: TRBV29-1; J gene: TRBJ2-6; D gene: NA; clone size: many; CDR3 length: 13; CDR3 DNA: TGCAGCGTTGAAGTCACTGGGGCCAACGTCCTGACTTTC; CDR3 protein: CSVEVTGANVLTF
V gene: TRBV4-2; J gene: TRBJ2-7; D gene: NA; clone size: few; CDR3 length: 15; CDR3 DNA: TGTGCCAGCAGCCAAGATCAAAACAGGGCCTACGAGCAGTACTTC; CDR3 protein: CASSQDQNRAYEQYF
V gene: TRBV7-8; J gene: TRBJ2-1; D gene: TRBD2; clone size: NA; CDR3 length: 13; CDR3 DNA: TGTGCCAGCAGCGTATTTGTGCGGGAGGCGGAGTTCTTC; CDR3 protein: CASSVFVREAEFF